The present T cell receptor beta chain was sequenced within a study of blood T cell repertoires in COVID-19 (dated by TCRdb to 2019 to 2021). The study in broad terms: Collaborator samples came from the United States, Italy and Spain and covered acute and convalescent phases of COVID-19. The samples were drawn from two sources: the first 160 participants of the ongoing ImmuneRACE study, and over 1,000 subjects contributed by 6 global collaborators. The repertoires were released in a freely available public database meant as a resource for research on the immune response to SARS-CoV-2. The prospective study material was composed of cDNA or gDNA derived from T cells, B-cell-depleted T cells, or PBMCs. The dataset comprised deeply sampled blood TCRbeta repertoires from subjects exposed to, actively infected with, or recovered from COVID-19. Where available, HLA class I and class II types were taken from metadata supplied by the sample provider and were not determined by assay-based typing. A de-identified subject ID, COVID-19 status, age in years and sex were almost always included in the sample metadata.

V loses 1 base at its end and J loses 3 bases; junction bases beyond the gene matches: 9. From the germline V gene (reference sequence), CDR1 is LNHDA and CDR2 is SQIVND. From the cysteine up to the phenylalanine, the CDR3 has a length of 16 residues. Left in the record is the CDR3 DNA by itself, 48 bases read in frame from the first base. Collaborating institutions collected whole blood in K2EDTA tubes following their own protocols. For TCRbeta analysis, collaborator samples were shipped as frozen whole blood, as isolated PBMCs, or as DNA extracted from either sample type. TCRbeta CDR3 regions were amplified from genomic DNA by means of the immunoSEQ Assay, a bias-controlled multiplex PCR. Per the authors' processing: The number of nucleated cells in each sample was estimated by amplification of reference gene primers within the assay. To quantify the absolute abundance of each unique TCRbeta CDR3 rearrangement, sequence reads were collapsed and filtered. For each sample, productive Simpson clonality was calculated as the square root of Simpson's diversity index across productive rearrangements. TCRdb limited this immuneACCESS table to in-frame rearrangements with V and J called. A share of clones is missing; checked studies link under half to unresolved V genes, and the rest is unexplained. The DNA gave D and trimming, while V, J and clone size come from that table. The sample table records about 130,000 clones; 74% of these occur just once. The leading ten clones occupy around 5.5% of the sample.

Study-wide findings and limitations: The quantity of clinical and demographic metadata differed by source and by participant and was supplied without curation.

There are a few counts of this clone. Its antigen is still unknown. Base qualities are not recorded, but no much larger clone differs from it by a single base. Sequenced material: peripheral blood. This receptor was taken from a man aged 60 to 69 with acute or convalescent COVID-19. The chain is assembled from TRBV19 and TRBJ2-7, with 7 middle bases fitting TRBD1. DNA sequence: TGTGCCAGTAGTATAGCCGCGACAGGGACAAGCTACGAGCAGTACTTC. The encoded protein is CASSIAATGTSYEQYF.